The rows below give T cell receptor beta chains drawn from one sample of a study of blood T cell repertoires in COVID-19. The assay was immunoSEQ multiplex PCR, and TCRdb's table has in-frame clones only and misses some. The sample carries about 200,000 clones, around 80% recorded once. Input material: peripheral blood. These receptors all come from a woman aged 70-85 years with acute or convalescent COVID-19. CDR3s include the opening cysteine and the closing phenylalanine or tryptophan.

TRBV18,16,CASSPMAAENTGELFF
TRBV7-9,15,CASSLVVGSQETQYF
TRBV5-1,16,CASSLEGQGAGNTIYF
TRBV19,15,CASRRSTYGSETQYF
TRBV19,17,CASSTLGGGVRDTEAFF
TRBV28,13,CASNLKPGLAVEF
TRBV29-1,15,CSVWSPGQGDYEQYF
TRBV18,13,CASSPAGAVEQYF
TRBV19,16,CASSISGTGFSYEQYF
TRBV7-9,15,CASRNTRGSYNEQFF
TRBV7-8,17,CASSPHRDRGRNQPQHF
TRBV28,13,CASSILQGYEAFF
TRBV7-6,15,CASSLQDSHTDTQYF
TRBV29-1,13,CSVMGQGDTEAFF
TRBV27,15,CASRRLAGDTDTQYF
TRBV7-9,15,CASSWDRGTGNTIYF
TRBV6-5,13,CARILGKNTEAFF
TRBV27,15,CASGREGRVTDTQYF
TRBV6-5,16,CASSYKGTGGKDGYTF
TRBV19,13,CASSPRGNTEAFF
TRBV18,15,CASSRMQGTGNTIYF
TRBV3-1/TRBV3-2,13,CASSPSGSYEQYF